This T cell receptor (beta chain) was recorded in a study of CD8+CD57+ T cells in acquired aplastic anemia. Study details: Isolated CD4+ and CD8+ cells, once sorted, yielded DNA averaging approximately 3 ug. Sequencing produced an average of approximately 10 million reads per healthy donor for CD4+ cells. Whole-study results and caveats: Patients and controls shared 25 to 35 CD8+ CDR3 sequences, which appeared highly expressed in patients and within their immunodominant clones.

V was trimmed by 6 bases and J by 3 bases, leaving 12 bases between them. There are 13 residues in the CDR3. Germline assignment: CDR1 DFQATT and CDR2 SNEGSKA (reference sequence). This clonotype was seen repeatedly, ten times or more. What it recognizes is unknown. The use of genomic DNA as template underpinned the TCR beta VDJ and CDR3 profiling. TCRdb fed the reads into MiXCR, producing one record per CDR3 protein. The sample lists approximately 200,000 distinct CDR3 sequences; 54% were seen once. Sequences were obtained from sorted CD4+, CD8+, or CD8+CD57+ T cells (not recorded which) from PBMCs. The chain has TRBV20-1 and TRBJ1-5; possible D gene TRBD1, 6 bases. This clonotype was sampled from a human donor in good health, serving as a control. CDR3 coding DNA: TGCAGTGCCCAAGACAGGTTCAATCAGCCCCAGCATTTT. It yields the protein CSAQDRFNQPQHF.